Presented here are 11 T cell receptor beta chains from one specimen sequenced in a study of blood T cell repertoires in COVID-19. This table comes from immunoSEQ multiplex PCR, and its TCRdb copy is limited to in-frame clones, with some not included. The sample lists around 430,000 clones, around nine tenths occurring once. The sequencing sample was made of PBMCs or T cells enriched from blood (not recorded which). These receptors all come from a woman aged 50 to 60 who had recovered from COVID-19.

The V gene is TRBV5-1, the J gene TRBJ2-1; TRBD2 aligns across 12 bases. CDR1 is SGHRS and CDR2 is YFSETQ in the germline V gene. With 3 bases clipped from V and 6 bases from J, the junction kept 4 bases outside the gene matches. The CDR3 has 15 residues. The CDR3 region has the DNA TGCGCCAGCAGCTCCCTAGCGGGGGGGCTCAATGAGCAGTTCTTC. Its protein product is CASSSLAGGLNEQFF.

The V gene is TRBV7-3, the J gene TRBJ1-2; 8 bases align to TRBD1. CDR1 and CDR2 (germline): SGHTA, FQGTGA. The CDR3 is 16 amino acids. J lost 6 bases, V lost 2 bases, and 11 bases had no gene match. The CDR3 DNA reads TGTGCCAGCAGCTTAGGAGGCGGGACAGGAACTAATGGCTACACCTTC. Protein: CASSLGGGTGTNGYTF. Full variable domain (outside the CDR3, taken from reference TRBV7-3 and TRBJ1-2): GAGVSQTPSNKVTEKGKYVELRCDPISGHTALYWYRQSLGQGPEFLIYFQGTGAADDSGLPNDRFFAVRPEGSVSTLKIQRTERGDSAVYLCASSLGGGTGTNGYTFGSGTRLTVV.

The rearrangement links TRBV27 to TRBJ1-3; 7 bases are shared with TRBD1. This CDR3 has 14 residues. Germline values: CDR1 MNHEY, CDR2 SMNVEV (reference sequence). J lost 2 bases, V lost 7 bases, and 5 bases had no gene match. The CDR3 coding sequence is TGTGCCAGCAAGGACAGGCTTACTGGAAACACCATATATTTT. Translated, it gives CASKDRLTGNTIYF.

The chain links TRBV4-1 to TRBJ2-1; D perhaps matches TRBD2 (6 bases). The CDR3 is 15 residues long. Trimming pared 4 bases from V and 5 bases from J, leaving 15 bases between. Germline V gene data show CDR1 as MGHRA and CDR2 as YSYEKL. In DNA form, the CDR3 reads TGCGCCAGCAGCCGCGTGGGAGGAAATGACAATGAGCAGTTCTTC. Translation gives CASSRVGGNDNEQFF.

The rearrangement joins TRBV21-1 to TRBJ1-1; the DNA was not compared with TRBD1, the D call given in the table. TRBV21-1 is described as a pseudogene. The CDR3 totals 17 residues. CDR3 region: CASSKGSPTGVGTEAFF. Written as DNA, the CDR3 is TGTGCCAGCAGCAAAGGATCCCCGACAGGGGTTGGGACTGAAGCTTTCTTT.

This clone came up once. V and J are TRBV27 and TRBJ2-3, with D possibly TRBD2 on 7 matching bases. The ends were cut back, 6 bases at V and 4 bases at J, with 17 bases in the middle. CDR1 and CDR2 from the germline V gene are MNHEY and SMNVEV (reference sequence). This CDR3 contains 15 residues. The CDR3 sequence: CASSPLGGAADTQYF. In DNA, the CDR3 is TGTGCCAGCAGCCCCCTTGGGGGGGCGGCAGATACGCAGTATTTT.

This clone has only a few counts. This chain uses TRBV7-2 with TRBJ2-5, with 7 bases matching TRBD1. V lost 5 bases, J lost 2 bases, and 11 bases stayed unmatched. CDR3 length: 16 residues. Per the germline V gene, CDR1 is SGHTA and CDR2 is FQGNSA. Here the CDR3 DNA reads TGTGCCAGCAGCGCGTATCTCGGGACAGCTCAAGAGACCCAGTACTTC. It yields the protein CASSAYLGTAQETQYF.

V gene TRBV3-1 (or the pseudogene TRBV3-2) combines with J gene TRBJ1-3; D uncertain. The CDR3 has 13 amino acids. Germline-derived CDR1 and CDR2 are LGHDT and YNNKEL (reference sequence). V was pared by 1 base and J by 4 bases, with 5 bases between. CDR3 region: CASSQGVGNTIYF. In DNA form, the CDR3 reads TGTGCCAGCAGCCAAGGCGTAGGAAACACCATATATTTT.

The chain combines TRBV6-5 with TRBJ2-7; 12 bases fit TRBD1. V was pared by 6 bases and J by 4 bases, with 7 bases of the junction left unmatched. The germline gives CDR1 MNHEY, CDR2 SVGAGI. This CDR3 is built from 15 residues. The CDR3 is CASSRGTGGPYEQYF. The CDR3 bases are TGTGCCAGCAGCCGTGGGACAGGGGGCCCGTACGAGCAGTACTTC.

V is TRBV19 and J is TRBJ1-2, with 12 positions matching TRBD1. V lost 5 bases to trimming and J lost 4 bases; unmatched junction nucleotides: 8. The CDR3 is made up of 16 amino acids. The germline gives CDR1 LNHDA, CDR2 SQIVND (reference sequence). CDR3 DNA: TGTGCCAGTAGTCTCGGGACAGGGGGCTCTATCTATGGCTACACCTTC. Encoded protein: CASSLGTGGSIYGYTF.

This rearrangement joins TRBV18 to TRBJ1-6; D may be TRBD1 (5 bases). The V end lost 2 bases, the J end lost 5 bases, and 10 bases lay between the germline ends. The CDR3 length is 15 residues. Germline values: CDR1 KGHSH, CDR2 LQKENI. CDR3 sequence: CASSPLADNNSPLHF. CDR3 coding DNA: TGTGCCAGCTCACCATTAGCGGACAATAATTCACCCCTCCACTTT.